The source of this T cell receptor beta chain is a study of blood T cell repertoires in COVID-19. V lost 6 bases to trimming and J lost 6 bases, with 20 bases between them. The CDR3 totals 16 residues. Looked up from germline, CDR1 is MNHEY and CDR2 is SVGEGT. The assay was immunoSEQ multiplex PCR, and TCRdb's table has in-frame clones only and misses some. The sample lists some 260,000 clones; about 73% were seen once. This clone was observed once. Specimen: peripheral blood. The V call is TRBV6-2 or TRBV6-3, the J call TRBJ2-2, with D perhaps matching TRBD2 (6 bases). The clonotype originates from a woman of 80 years or more with acute or convalescent COVID-19. The CDR3 sequence is CASSKLGTLGPGELFF. In DNA, the CDR3 is TGTGCCAGCAGCAAACTTGGGACTCTGGGGCCCGGGGAGCTGTTTTTT.